This passage covers 19 T cell receptor beta chains from one sample sequenced in a study of blood T cell repertoires in COVID-19. The protocol was immunoSEQ multiplex PCR, while the TCRdb copy is restricted to in-frame clones and leaves out a portion. The data contain around 66,000 clones, roughly 86% of them singletons. Source material: peripheral blood. The origin of the receptors is a man in his fifties or sixties with acute or convalescent COVID-19.

The V call is TRBV5-6, the J call TRBJ2-1, with a possible D match to TRBD1 (6 bases). CDR1 and CDR2 (germline): SGHDT, YYEEEE. The CDR3 has 15 amino acids. Trimming stripped 3 bases from V and 3 bases from J, with 13 bases between. CDR3 residues: CASSSTGNDYNEQFF. DNA of the CDR3: TGTGCCAGCAGCTCGACAGGTAATGACTACAATGAGCAGTTCTTC.

The chain has TRBV7-2 and TRBJ2-3, with a possible D match to TRBD1 (6 bases). This CDR3 has 18 residues. Germline loops: CDR1 SGHTA, CDR2 FQGNSA. V gave up 7 bases and J gave up 3 bases, with 26 bases separating them. The CDR3 here is CASKRAFGGRASTDTQYF. The CDR3, as DNA: TGTGCCAGCAAGAGGGCGTTTGGGGGCCGAGCATCTACAGATACGCAGTATTTT.

This chain uses TRBV5-4 with TRBJ1-2; D not certain. Deletions cut 0 bases from V and 4 bases from J, with 7 bases between. The CDR3 runs to 13 residues. CDR1 is SGHNT, CDR2 YYREEE, per germline (reference sequence). CDR3 sequence (DNA): TGTGCCAGCAGCTTGGCCCTGCGCTATGGCTACACCTTC. Residues: CASSLALRYGYTF.

The chain combines TRBV7-2 with TRBJ2-3; 13 nucleotides line up with TRBD2. V lost 1 base and J lost 3; bases outside the gene matches: 7. In germline, CDR1 is SGHTA, CDR2 FQGNSA. The CDR3 consists of 18 residues. The CDR3 sequence: CASSLGLAGGPGTDTQYF. Here the CDR3 DNA reads TGTGCCAGCAGCTTAGGACTAGCGGGGGGCCCGGGAACAGATACGCAGTATTTT.

The genes are TRBV2 and TRBJ1-2; 9 bases align to TRBD1. Germline values: CDR1 SNHLY, CDR2 FYNNEI. With 1 base clipped from V and 7 bases from J, the junction kept 4 bases outside the gene matches. The CDR3 contains 14 residues. This chain's CDR3 is CASSEGGTGTGYTF. CDR3 DNA sequence: TGTGCCAGCAGTGAAGGGGGGACAGGGACTGGCTACACCTTC.

Only a few counts were recorded for this clone. This chain uses TRBV4-2 with TRBJ2-1, with 11 bases matching TRBD2. The CDR3 consists of 17 residues. The V and J ends lost 0 bases and 4 bases, in that order; junction bases with no gene match: 5. CDR1 and CDR2 (germline): LGHNA, YNFKEQ. CDR3 bases: TGTGCCAGCAGCCAAGAGCTACTAGCGGGGGCTTACAATGAGCAGTTCTTC. This gives the protein CASSQELLAGAYNEQFF.

This chain joins TRBV7-2 and TRBJ2-3; TRBD1 is a possible D gene (6 bases). Trimming removed 2 bases from V and 6 bases from J, with 6 bases in between. CDR1 and CDR2 from the germline V gene are SGHTA and FQGNSA. CDR3 size: 12 residues. The CDR3 loop reads CASSLQGDTQYF. DNA of the CDR3: TGTGCCAGCAGCTTACAGGGGGATACGCAGTATTTT.

The chain uses TRBV11-2 and TRBJ2-7; 7 bases line up with TRBD1. CDR1 and CDR2 (germline): SGHAT, FQNNGV. This CDR3 comprises 15 residues. V lost 5 bases, J lost 1 base, and 8 bases stayed unmatched. CDR3 in DNA: TGTGCCAGCAGCCAGACCGGGACAGATTCCTACGAGCAGTACTTC. Protein: CASSQTGTDSYEQYF. The full variable domain, with the rest looked up from reference TRBV11-2 and TRBJ2-7, is EAGVAQSPRYKIIEKRQSVAFWCNPISGHATLYWYQQILGQGPKLLIQFQNNGVVDDSQLPKDRFSAERLKGVDSTLKIQPAKLEDSAVYLCASSQTGTDSYEQYFGPGTRLTVT.

The J gene is TRBJ1-4, the V gene TRBV19; 9 positions match TRBD1. After removal of 4 bases from V and 0 bases from J, the junction contained 9 bases not matched to a gene. The CDR3 spans 18 residues. The germline gives CDR1 LNHDA, CDR2 SQIVND (reference sequence). This CDR3 is CASSRTRDRVSTNEKLFF. The CDR3, as DNA: TGTGCCAGTAGTAGAACTCGGGACAGGGTATCAACTAATGAAAAACTGTTTTTT.

This clone was seen a single time. V gene TRBV14 combines with J gene TRBJ1-2, with 7 bases that match TRBD1. CDR3 length equals 14 residues. V trimming: 2 bases; J trimming: 8 bases; junction bases outside the gene matches: 8. Germline V gene lookup returns CDR1 SGHDN and CDR2 FVKESK. CDR3 nucleotides: TGTGCCAGCAGCCAACGAGGGGGCGCGGAGGGCTACACCTTC. It codes for CASSQRGGAEGYTF.

This chain links TRBV7-9 with TRBJ2-3; D remains unclear. CDR1 SEHNR and CDR2 FQNEAQ come from the germline V gene (reference sequence). The length of the CDR3 is 13 residues. The ends were cut back, 3 bases at V and 3 bases at J, with 7 bases in the middle. The CDR3 protein is CASSFRMTDTQYF. The CDR3 DNA reads as TGTGCCAGCAGCTTTCGTATGACAGATACGCAGTATTTT.

The chain couples TRBV21-1 to TRBJ2-3; the table's TRBD2 call for D was not verified on the DNA. TRBV21-1 is a documented pseudogene. The CDR3 runs to 17 residues. This chain's CDR3 is CASSQKPAGGRTDTQYF. The CDR3 DNA sequence: TGTGCCAGCAGCCAAAAGCCGGCGGGGGGACGCACAGATACGCAGTATTTT.

The chain joins TRBV11-2 to TRBJ1-1; TRBD1 agrees at 7 bases. V shed 4 bases and J 1 base; nucleotides not matched to a gene: 6. The CDR3 is 15 amino acids. Per germline, CDR1 SGHAT and CDR2 FQNNGV. The chain's CDR3 is CASSSAGTENTEAFF. DNA for the CDR3: TGTGCCAGCAGCTCTGCCGGGACAGAGAACACTGAAGCTTTCTTT. Filled out from reference TRBV11-2 and TRBJ1-1, the complete variable domain reads EAGVAQSPRYKIIEKRQSVAFWCNPISGHATLYWYQQILGQGPKLLIQFQNNGVVDDSQLPKDRFSAERLKGVDSTLKIQPAKLEDSAVYLCASSSAGTENTEAFFGQGTRLTVV.

The chain employs TRBV12-5 and TRBJ2-7; weak D call: TRBD2 (5 bases). V was cut by 4 bases and J by 2 bases, with 12 bases left in between. This CDR3 has 14 residues. In germline, CDR1 is LGHNT, CDR2 FRNRAP. CDR3 coding DNA: TGTGCTAGTGGTTCCACATTCGGGACCTACGAGCAGTACTTC. Protein product: CASGSTFGTYEQYF.

A single count supports this clone. The chain uses TRBV30 and TRBJ2-7, with a tentative D call TRBD2 (5 bases). Between the trimmed V and J ends, which lost 2 bases and 4 bases, there was a span of 6 bases. This CDR3 contains 11 residues. Germline V gene sequence: CDR1 GTSNPN, CDR2 SVGIG (reference sequence). CDR3 coding DNA: TGTGCCTGGAGTCGGGGTTACGAGCAGTACTTC. This translates into CAWSRGYEQYF.

The V and J genes are TRBV28 and TRBJ1-2; D is perhaps TRBD1 (5 bases). Trimming shortened V by 4 bases and J by 5 bases, and 8 bases separated the two germline ends. Germline V gene sequence: CDR1 MDHEN, CDR2 SYDVKM. The CDR3 contains 12 residues. The CDR3 is CASSSGTYGYTF. The CDR3 nucleotides read TGTGCCAGCAGTTCAGGGACTTATGGCTACACCTTC.

This chain joins TRBV12-3 or TRBV12-4 and TRBJ1-2; D uncertain. There are 13 residues in the CDR3. V lost 1 base and J 3 bases, leaving 6 bases between the germline ends. CDR3 DNA: TGTGCCAGCAGTTTAGGTCGGGACTATGGCTACACCTTC. This encodes CASSLGRDYGYTF.

The chain carries TRBV21-1 and TRBJ1-4; the table names TRBD1, a call not compared with the DNA. TRBV21-1 is a known pseudogene. The CDR3 runs 13 residues. CDR3: CASSKYISEKLFF. As DNA, the CDR3 is TGTGCCAGCAGCAAATACATCTCGGAAAAACTGTTTTTT.

The chain couples TRBV12-3 or TRBV12-4 to TRBJ1-1; D is ambiguous. The germline V and J ends were trimmed by 7 bases and 5 bases, with 11 bases remaining between them. The CDR3 has 12 residues. The CDR3 DNA follows: TGTGCCAGCAATACCGGAGGGACTGAAGCTTTCTTT. It codes for CASNTGGTEAFF.